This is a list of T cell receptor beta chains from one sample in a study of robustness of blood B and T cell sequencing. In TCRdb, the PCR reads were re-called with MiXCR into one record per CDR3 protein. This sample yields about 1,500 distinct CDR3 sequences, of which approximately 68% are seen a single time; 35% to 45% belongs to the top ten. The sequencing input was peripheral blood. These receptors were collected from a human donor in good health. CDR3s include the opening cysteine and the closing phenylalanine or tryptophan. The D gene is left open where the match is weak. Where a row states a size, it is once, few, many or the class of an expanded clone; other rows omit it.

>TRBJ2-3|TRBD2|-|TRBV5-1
TGCGCCAGCAGCTTGGGGCTAGCGGGGGTATTACGAGATACGCAGTATTTT
CASSLGLAGVLRDTQYF
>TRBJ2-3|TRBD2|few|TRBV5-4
TGTGCCAGCAGCTTTCCGGGACTAGCGGGGGGGGCAGATACGCAGTATTTT
CASSFPGLAGGADTQYF
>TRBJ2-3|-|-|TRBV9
TGTGCCAGCAGCGCTCAGCGGGCCCACACAGATACGCAGTATTTT
CASSAQRAHTDTQYF
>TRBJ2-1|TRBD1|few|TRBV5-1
TGCGCCAGCAGGTCGGGGCTCAGCACCGGGACAGGGGTTTTCGAGCAGTTCTTC
CASRSGLSTGTGVFEQFF
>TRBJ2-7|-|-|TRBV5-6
TGTGCCAGCAGCTTGTCCTATCCCTCCTACGAGCAGTACTTC
CASSLSYPSYEQYF
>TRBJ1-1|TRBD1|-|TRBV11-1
TGTGCCAGCAGCTACAGGGGCTTGAACACTGAAGCTTTCTTT
CASSYRGLNTEAFF
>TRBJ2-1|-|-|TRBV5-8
TGTGCCAGCAGCTTGAGCGTGAGCTCCTACAATGAGCAGTTCTTC
CASSLSVSSYNEQFF
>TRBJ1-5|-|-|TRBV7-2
TGTGCCAGCAGCCCTAGTTTCTGGGGGAACCCCCAGCATTTT
CASSPSFWGNPQHF
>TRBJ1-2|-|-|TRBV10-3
TGTGCCATCAGTGAGACGGGGCAGAACTATGGCTACACCTTC
CAISETGQNYGYTF
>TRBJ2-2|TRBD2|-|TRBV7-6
TGTGCCAACAGCTTACAGATTCTAGCGGGGGCCGGGGAGCTGTTTTTT
CANSLQILAGAGELFF
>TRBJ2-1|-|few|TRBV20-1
TGCAGTACCCTAACCGGGGGGACACAAGGGTACAATGAGCAGTTCTTC
CSTLTGGTQGYNEQFF
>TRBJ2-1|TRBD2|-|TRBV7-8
TGTGCCAGCAGCTTAGCGCTTAGCGGGGGGGCATTGTATAATGAGCAGTTCTTC
CASSLALSGGALYNEQFF
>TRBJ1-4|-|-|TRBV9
TGTGCCAGCAGCGTAAACCCGAAGGGACAAGAAAAACTGTTTTTT
CASSVNPKGQEKLFF
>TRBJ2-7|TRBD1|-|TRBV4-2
TGTGCCAGCAGCCAGGGTACGACAGGGTCCCGCTCCGAGCAGTACTTC
CASSQGTTGSRSEQYF
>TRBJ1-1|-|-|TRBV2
TGTGCCAGCAGTGTAATAAGGGGGACTGAAGCTTTCTTT
CASSVIRGTEAFF
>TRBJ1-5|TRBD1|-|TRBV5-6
TGTGCCAGCAGCTCGGGACAGGGGGCTGAAGGTCAGCCCCAGCATTTT
CASSSGQGAEGQPQHF
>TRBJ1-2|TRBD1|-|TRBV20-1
TGCAGTGCTTCAACCGGACAGGGAGAATACTATGGCTACACCTTC
CSASTGQGEYYGYTF
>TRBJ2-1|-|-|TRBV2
TGTGCCAGCAGTGAAGGGGGCGGGACCTACAATGAGCAGTTCTTC
CASSEGGGTYNEQFF
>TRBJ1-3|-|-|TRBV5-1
TGCGCCAGCAGCTTGGATATGGGGCATTGGGGAAACACCATATATTTT
CASSLDMGHWGNTIYF
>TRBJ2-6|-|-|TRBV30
TGTGCCTGGAGCATATCTGGGGCCAACGTCCTGACTTTC
CAWSISGANVLTF
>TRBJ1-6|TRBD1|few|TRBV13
TGTGCCAATTCCCCGGGACAGCCAACTTCACCCCTCCACTTT
CANSPGQPTSPLHF
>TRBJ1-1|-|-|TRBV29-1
TGCAGCTCCGAACGGGCAGAGGGACATGAAGCTTTCTTT
CSSERAEGHEAFF
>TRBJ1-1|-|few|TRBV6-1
TGTGCCAGCAGTACTAGGGGGGAAGCTTTCTTT
CASSTRGEAFF
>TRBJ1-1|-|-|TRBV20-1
TGCAGTGCTAGTATCTTGCAAATAGCTTTCTTT
CSASILQIAFF
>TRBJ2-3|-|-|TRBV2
TGTGCCAGCAGAAGGGTCTGGGATACGCAGTATTTT
CASRRVWDTQYF